The sequence of this T cell receptor (beta chain) was determined in a study of T cells in Graves' hyperthyroidism and ophthalmopathy. The CDR3 loop spans 14 amino acids. CDR1 and CDR2 from the germline V gene are SGHTA and FQGNSA. Trimming cost V 3 bases and J 8 bases; bases outside gene matches: 6. This clonotype was detected many times. What was amplified from RNA transcripts were TCR beta CDR3 regions. The primer set for the first-round RT-PCR of the TCR CDR3 was HTBI. TCRdb ran MiXCR on the multiplex PCR reads and lists one entry per CDR3 protein. Of a few hundred thousand distinct CDR3 sequences in the sample, approximately 15% were seen once. The study based diagnoses on clinical symptoms, serum thyroxine and TRAb, thyroid ultrasound and orbital computed tomography. Any symptoms of ophthalmopathy came after the first hyperthyroidism diagnosis, from which the blood sample dates. The PBMCs had their origin in 10 ml of fresh peripheral blood.

The chain links TRBV7-2 to TRBJ2-2; 7 positions agree with TRBD1. Sequenced material: blood. This sequence was found in a woman aged 40 to 50 with Graves' hyperthyroidism that later progressed to Graves' ophthalmopathy. CDR3 coding DNA: TGTGCCAGCAGCTTTAAGGGGGCGTTGGGGGAGCTGTTTTTT. This sequence encodes CASSFKGALGELFF.